This TCR beta chain was found in a study of blood T cell repertoires in COVID-19 (dated by TCRdb to about 2020). Regarding the complete study: Samples covering the acute and convalescent phases of COVID-19 were provided by collaborators in the United States, Italy and Spain. The material from the prospective study consisted of cDNA or gDNA derived from T cells, B-cell-depleted T cells, or PBMCs. Deeply sampled blood TCRbeta repertoires from subjects exposed to, actively infected with, or recovered from COVID-19 were included in the dataset. The repertoires were released in a freely available public database meant as a resource for research on the immune response to SARS-CoV-2. Samples were obtained from the ongoing ImmuneRACE study (first 160 participants) and from 950 to 1,500 subjects provided by 6 global collaborators. A de-identified subject ID, COVID-19 status, age in years and sex were almost always included in the sample metadata. Where HLA class I and class II types were available, the types were taken from metadata supplied by the sample provider, not from assay-based typing. Here is what the overall study found, with its caveats: The amount of clinical and demographic metadata varied by source and participant and was provided uncurated.

Participants in the prospective study were aged roughly 18 to 100 years, lived in 24 United States geographic areas, and enrolled through a virtual design. In the prospective study, cohorts were assigned on the basis of participant-reported clinical history obtained from a screening survey and a study questionnaire. Mobile phlebotomists in the prospective study collected whole blood, serum and a nasopharyngeal or oropharyngeal swab from every participant. Additional blood draws and questionnaires over an approximately two-month period could optionally be provided by prospective study participants. Blood samples from the prospective study were shipped frozen or at room temperature prior to DNA extraction. Points on this clone: The specificity of this receptor is unknown. Base quality data are lacking; no much larger clone is found one base away.

Here V drops 3 bases and J drops 10 bases, and the junction holds 13 bases not matched to any gene. CDR1 and CDR2, looked up from the germline V gene (reference sequence), are LGHDT and YNNKEL. The CDR3 goes from the cysteine to the phenylalanine over 16 residues. The only DNA kept is the CDR3, 48 bases in frame from the first base. The immunoSEQ Assay, a bias-controlled multiplex PCR, was used to amplify TCRbeta CDR3 regions from genomic DNA. As for the authors' bioinformatics: The number of nucleated cells in each sample was estimated from the amplification of reference gene primers within the assay. Sequence reads were collapsed and filtered to measure the absolute abundance of every unique TCRbeta CDR3 rearrangement. For each sample, productive Simpson clonality was calculated as the square root of Simpson's diversity index across productive rearrangements. Here the immuneACCESS table is served through TCRdb, limited to in-frame sequences with V and J called. Missing clones are a known gap in these copies; in checked studies unresolved V genes cover under half, and the rest lacks a known reason. V and J calls and clone size are those listed in that table; D and trimming were worked out from the DNA. The sample data list about 280,000 clones, and around 87% of these were observed just once. Roughly 1.5% of the sample is in the top ten clones.

The chain is assembled from TRBV3-1 (or the pseudogene TRBV3-2) and TRBJ2-3, with TRBD1 matching 10 junction bases. Sequenced: PBMCs or T cells enriched from blood (not recorded which). The receptor was isolated from a woman aged 18-29 years with acute COVID-19. The CDR3 loop reads CASSHKTGTGDRAQYF. The DNA sequence is given as TGTGCCAGCAGCCATAAAACCGGGACAGGGGACCGCGCGCAGTATTTT.